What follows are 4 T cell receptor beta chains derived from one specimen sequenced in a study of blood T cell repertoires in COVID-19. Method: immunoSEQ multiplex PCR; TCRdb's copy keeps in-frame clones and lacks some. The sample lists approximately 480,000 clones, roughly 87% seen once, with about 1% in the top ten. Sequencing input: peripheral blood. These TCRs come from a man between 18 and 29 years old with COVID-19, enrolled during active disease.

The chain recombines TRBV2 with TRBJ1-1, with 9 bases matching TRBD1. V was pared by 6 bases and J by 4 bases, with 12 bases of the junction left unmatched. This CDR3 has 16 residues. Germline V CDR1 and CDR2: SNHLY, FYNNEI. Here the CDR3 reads CASRTGTGTVGTEAFF. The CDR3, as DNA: TGTGCCAGCAGGACCGGGACAGGGACTGTGGGCACTGAAGCTTTCTTT.

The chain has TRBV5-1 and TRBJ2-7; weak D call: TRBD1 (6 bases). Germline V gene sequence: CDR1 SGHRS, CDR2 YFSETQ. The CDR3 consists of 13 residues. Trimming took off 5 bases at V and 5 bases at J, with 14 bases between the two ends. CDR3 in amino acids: CASRAQGLDEQYF. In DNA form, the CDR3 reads TGCGCCAGCAGAGCACAGGGTTTGGACGAGCAGTACTTC.

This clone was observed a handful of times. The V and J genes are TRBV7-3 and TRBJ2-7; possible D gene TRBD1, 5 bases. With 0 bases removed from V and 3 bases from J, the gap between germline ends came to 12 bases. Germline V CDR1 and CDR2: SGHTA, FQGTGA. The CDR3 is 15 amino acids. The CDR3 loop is CASSLTGASLYEQYF. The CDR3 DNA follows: TGTGCCAGCAGCTTAACAGGGGCCTCCCTCTACGAGCAGTACTTC.

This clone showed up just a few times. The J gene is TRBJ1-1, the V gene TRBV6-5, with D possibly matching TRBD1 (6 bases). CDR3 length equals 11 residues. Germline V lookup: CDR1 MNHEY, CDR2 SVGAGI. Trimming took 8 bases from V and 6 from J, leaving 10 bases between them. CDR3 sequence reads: CASFRGSEAFF. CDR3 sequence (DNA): TGTGCCAGCTTCAGGGGTTCTGAAGCTTTCTTT.